The clone carrying this T cell receptor (beta chain) was seen a few times. Preparation of the TCRbeta library used unique molecular identifiers. TCRdb reprocessed the PCR reads with MiXCR, giving one entry per CDR3 protein. The sample holds 300,000 to 400,000 distinct CDR3 sequences; around 16% are singletons and the top ten take roughly two fifths. This specimen comes from a study of T-cell reconstitution after alpha-beta-depleted transplantation in children. Trimming left V 3 bases short and J 4 bases short, with 9 bases between. Germline V gene data show CDR1 as KGHDR and CDR2 as SFDVKD. This CDR3 is 14 amino acids long.

The chain employs TRBV24-1 and TRBJ2-1; no reliable D call. This TCR was sampled from a male patient aged 2-9 years who had a stem cell transplant for acute lymphoblastic leukemia, so the T cells may come from the graft donor. The source was PBMCs, mostly from graft donor cells, collected 360 days after TCRalphabeta/CD19-depleted stem cell transplant. The CDR3 protein is CATSDPEQYNEQFF. The CDR3 DNA is TGTGCCACCAGTGATCCCGAACAGTACAATGAGCAGTTCTTC.